Here is one T cell receptor (beta chain) with its context. Antigen: not known. Treatment in this sample: approximately nine-day PBMC culture with coronavirus spike peptide pools or control peptides (ViraFEST assay). Trimming took 5 bases from V and 5 from J; bases not matched to a gene: 8. The CDR3 has 15 residues. The germline gives CDR1 SEHNR, CDR2 FQNEAQ (reference sequence). These data originate in a study of vaccination and CD4 T cells after COVID-19. The Oncomine TCR Beta short-read assay sequenced DNA from cultured CD4+ T cells. TCRdb recomputed calls from the PCR reads with MiXCR, one row per CDR3 protein. This repertoire shows roughly 5,000 distinct CDR3 sequences, around 50% found once; its top ten account for roughly 30%. Study results and caveats: Spike mono-reactivity marked 304 of 307 vaccine-specific clones in convalescent patients.

The specimen sequenced was CD4+ T cells from blood, cultured in vitro. This sequence originates from a human donor who had recovered from COVID-19. V is TRBV7-9 and J is TRBJ1-4; 7 bases align to TRBD1. The CDR3 loop is CASSAPETGNEKLFF. For the CDR3, the DNA is TGTGCCAGCAGCGCGCCGGAGACAGGGAATGAAAAACTGTTTTTT. Complete variable domain (other parts from reference TRBV7-9 and TRBJ1-4): DTGVSQNPRHKITKRGQNVTFRCDPISEHNRLYWYRQTLGQGPEFLTYFQNEAQLEKSRLLSDRFSAERPKGSFSTLEIQRTEQGDSAMYLCASSAPETGNEKLFFGSGTQLSVL.